Below are 2 T cell receptor beta chains sequenced from a single sample in a study of T-cell memory formation after mild COVID-19. TCRdb reanalysed the 5' RACE reads using MiXCR and keeps one entry per CDR3 protein. The data contain roughly 200,000 distinct CDR3 sequences, around 21% of them seen just once; the ten biggest clones take up roughly 23%. Sequencing was done on a sample of PBMCs or a T cell subset sorted from them (not recorded which). Receptors originate from an adult woman who had mild COVID-19 (a few samples of this study predate the infection). Cell type and time point are not known.

This clonotype was counted only a few times. The CDR3 nucleotides read TGCGCCAGCAGCTTGACGGACCAAGAGACCCAGTACTTC. This translates into CASSLTDQETQYF. The chain has TRBV5-1 and TRBJ2-5; unclear D gene. V gave up 1 base and J gave up 0 bases, with 4 bases separating them. The CDR3 loop spans 13 amino acids. Germline V CDR1 and CDR2: SGHRS, YFSETQ.

The rearrangement joins TRBV7-6 to TRBJ1-4; D is undetermined. Germline lookup yields CDR1 SGHVS and CDR2 FNYEAQ. The germline V and J ends were trimmed by 5 bases and 8 bases, with 12 bases remaining between them. The CDR3 loop spans 13 amino acids. The DNA for the CDR3 is TGTGCCAGCAGCGCAGATTACTTGGAAAAACTGTTTTTT. Translated, it gives CASSADYLEKLFF.